Given below is one TCR beta chain in context. This sample was included in a study of CD8 T cells in Susac syndrome. Reverse transcription of roughly 0.5 to 1 ug RNA was performed with random hexamers. Each CDR3 protein gets one entry after TCRdb re-called the immunoSEQ multiplex PCR reads with MiXCR. The sample has about 180,000 distinct CDR3 sequences, about 95% seen once; the top ten hold 0.095% to 0.1%. The CDR3 extends over 13 amino acids. V was trimmed by 4 bases and J by 8 bases, leaving 14 bases between them. CDR1 and CDR2 from the germline V gene are SEHNR and FQNEAQ (reference sequence). The chain employs TRBV7-9 and TRBJ1-2, with D perhaps matching TRBD1 (6 bases). The TCR comes from a human donor with Susac syndrome. The sample taken for sequencing was CD4+ T cells from PBMCs. The CDR3 bases are TGTGCCAGCAGCTCAGAAACAGGGTCGGGCTACACCTTC. This translates into CASSSETGSGYTF.